Shown below are 12 T cell receptor beta chains from a single sample sequenced in a study of T-cell reconstitution after alpha-beta-depleted transplantation in children. TCRbeta library construction was performed incorporating unique molecular identifiers. TCRdb analysed the PCR reads with MiXCR anew, one entry per CDR3 protein. The table lists a few hundred thousand distinct CDR3 sequences, roughly 30% of them singletons. The material sequenced was PBMCs, taken before TCRalphabeta/CD19-depleted stem cell transplant. These receptors originate from a boy under two years old with Wiskott-Aldrich syndrome, due to receive a stem cell transplant.

This clonotype was seen a few times. The rearrangement links TRBV5-1 to TRBJ1-1, with a possible D match to TRBD1 (5 bases). Germline CDR1 and CDR2: SGHRS and YFSETQ. V was shortened by 4 bases and J by 2 bases, with 12 bases between the two germline ends. CDR3 length: 14 residues. This CDR3 reads CASSPSRDNTEAFF. CDR3 DNA sequence: TGCGCCAGCAGCCCGTCCCGGGACAACACTGAAGCTTTCTTT. The variable domain in full, completed from reference TRBV5-1 and TRBJ1-1, reads KAGVTQTPRYLIKTRGQQVTLSCSPISGHRSVSWYQQTPGQGLQFLFEYFSETQRNKGNFPGRFSGRQFSNSRSEMNVSTLELGDSALYLCASSPSRDNTEAFFGQGTRLTVV.

The sample holds a few counts of this clonotype. V gene TRBV3-1 combines with J gene TRBJ1-4; 8 nucleotides match TRBD1. The length of the CDR3 is 16 residues. From germline, CDR1 is LGHDT and CDR2 YNNKEL (reference sequence). V was clipped by 4 bases and J by 6 bases; unmatched bases: 10. Written as DNA, the CDR3 is TGTGCCAGCAGCCCCACCCTGGGACAGGAGGATGAAAAACTGTTTTTT. Residues: CASSPTLGQEDEKLFF.

CDR3 loop: CASSLAIGGMGETQYF. In DNA, the CDR3 is TGTGCCAGCAGCTTGGCGATTGGGGGGATGGGAGAGACCCAGTACTTC. The chain joins TRBV5-5 to TRBJ2-5; D is possibly TRBD2 (6 bases). The germline gives CDR1 SGHKS, CDR2 YYEKEE (reference sequence). CDR3 length equals 16 residues. Trimming cost V 0 bases and J 4 bases, with 16 bases left between them.

V and J are TRBV20-1 and TRBJ2-3; 7 bases map to TRBD1. Germline-derived CDR1 and CDR2 are DFQATT and SNEGSKA (reference sequence). V dropped 5 bases and J dropped 2; count of bases not matched to a gene: 13. The CDR3 is 16 residues long. The CDR3 protein is CSASPGRDSLTDTQYF. In DNA, the CDR3 is TGCAGTGCTTCGCCGGGAAGGGACAGCCTCACAGATACGCAGTATTTT.

The V and J genes are TRBV15 and TRBJ2-5, with TRBD1 matching over 7 bases. This CDR3 is built from 14 residues. The V and J ends lost 4 bases and 2 bases, in that order; junction bases with no gene match: 4. CDR1 LNHNV and CDR2 YYDKDF come from the germline V gene (reference sequence). CDR3 amino acids: CATSKRQGQETQYF. In DNA form, the CDR3 reads TGTGCCACCAGCAAAAGACAGGGTCAAGAGACCCAGTACTTC. Variable domain in full (rest from reference TRBV15 and TRBJ2-5): DAMVIQNPRYQVTQFGKPVTLSCSQTLNHNVMYWYQQKSSQAPKLLFHYYDKDFNNEADTPDNFQSRRPNTSFCFLDIRSPGLGDTAMYLCATSKRQGQETQYFGPGTRLLVL.

In its sample, this clonotype was seen a few times. This rearrangement joins TRBV5-1 to TRBJ2-5; 8 nucleotides match TRBD1. Unmatched junction bases numbered 16, after V lost 4 bases and J lost 5 bases. CDR3 size: 17 residues. CDR1 and CDR2 (germline): SGHRS, YFSETQ. The CDR3 reads CASSPSTRTGNGETQYF. The CDR3 DNA sequence: TGCGCCAGCAGCCCGAGTACGAGGACAGGGAATGGGGAGACCCAGTACTTC.

This clonotype was seen once. The gene calls are TRBV27 and TRBJ2-7; 8 bases map to TRBD1. There are 15 residues in the CDR3. V was pared by 4 bases and J by 0 bases, with 5 bases of the junction left unmatched. Germline CDR1 is MNHEY and CDR2 is SMNVEV (reference sequence). The CDR3 is CASSSLTGGSYEQYF. CDR3 sequence (DNA): TGTGCCAGCAGTTCCTTAACAGGGGGCTCCTACGAGCAGTACTTC.

The rearrangement links TRBV10-3 to TRBJ2-7, with D perhaps matching TRBD2 (5 bases). V was trimmed by 6 bases and J by 6 bases, leaving 24 bases between them. The CDR3 totals 16 residues. Germline assignment: CDR1 ENHRY and CDR2 SYGVKD. For the CDR3, the DNA is TGTGCCATCAGCCCCATCCCACTAGTCCTTAACTGCGAGCAGTACTTC. Its translation: CAISPIPLVLNCEQYF.

The sample holds a few counts of this clonotype. V gene TRBV10-3 combines with J gene TRBJ2-2; 11 positions agree with TRBD2. V lost 0 bases, J lost 4 bases, and 7 bases stayed unmatched. CDR3 length equals 18 residues. Per germline, CDR1 ENHRY and CDR2 SYGVKD. Written as DNA, the CDR3 is TGTGCCATCAGTGAGTCGAGCGCACTAGCGGGAGTCACCGGGGAGCTGTTTTTT. It specifies CAISESSALAGVTGELFF.

The V gene is TRBV27, the J gene TRBJ2-3, with D maybe TRBD1 (7 bases). The CDR3 spans 15 residues. The germline gives CDR1 MNHEY, CDR2 SMNVEV (reference sequence). V lost 8 bases, J lost 3 bases, and 18 bases lay in between. CDR3 sequence: CASARRGLGTDTQYF. Here the CDR3 DNA reads TGTGCCAGCGCTAGGAGGGGGCTCGGGACAGATACGCAGTATTTT.

The V and J genes are TRBV2 and TRBJ2-4; 9 bases line up with TRBD1. Germline CDR1 is SNHLY and CDR2 is FYNNEI. CDR3 length equals 15 residues. The ends lost 7 bases at V and 4 bases at J; junction bases unmatched: 8. In nucleotides, the CDR3 is TGTGCCAGCAAGGCACAGGGGGCGAAGAAAAACATTCAGTACTTC. Protein: CASKAQGAKKNIQYF.

This clonotype occurred a few times. V is TRBV11-1 and J is TRBJ2-1; D is undetermined. The CDR3 spans 18 residues. Trimming cost V 2 bases and J 4 bases, with 21 bases left between them. Germline values: CDR1 SGHAT, CDR2 FQDESV (reference sequence). DNA for the CDR3: TGTGCCAGCAGCTTATACCTCAATGACCTAACCGCTTACAATGAGCAGTTCTTC. Protein sequence: CASSLYLNDLTAYNEQFF.